This entry concerns a single TCR beta chain. The data were obtained in a study of blood T cell repertoires in COVID-19. Overall study: The United States, Italy and Spain were the sources of the acute and convalescent COVID-19 samples.

The CDR3 is made up of 15 amino acids. Germline CDR1 and CDR2: ENHRY and SYGVKD. After removal of 6 bases from V and 4 bases from J, the junction contained 5 bases not matched to a gene. TCRdb's copy holds only in-frame clones and misses some; the assay was immunoSEQ multiplex PCR. This table has about 82,000 clones, around 81% appearing once. The TCR sequence derives from a man at least 80 years old with active or convalescent COVID-19. V usage is TRBV10-3 and J usage is TRBJ2-1, with 11 bases aligning to TRBD1. The sample was peripheral blood. The CDR3 loop is CAIRSDRGRYNEQFF. Here the CDR3 DNA reads TGTGCCATCAGGTCGGACAGGGGGCGTTACAATGAGCAGTTCTTC.